Presented here are 27 T cell receptor beta chains from one specimen sequenced in a study of lymphopenia after photon versus proton radiotherapy. Assay: immunoSEQ multiplex PCR; the TCRdb copy retains only in-frame clones and omits some. This table has approximately 170,000 clones, approximately 90% appearing once. The sample was peripheral blood, taken from a patient treated with photon-based radiotherapy. The receptors shown here come from a man in his fifties or sixties with gastric cancer.

V and J are TRBV25-1 and TRBJ1-5; D gene uncertain. The germline V gene has CDR1 MGHDK and CDR2 SYGVNS. V was cut by 4 bases and J by 7 bases, with 11 bases left in between. The CDR3 has 13 amino acids. The CDR3 reads CASSGGGYQPQHF. Written as DNA, the CDR3 is TGTGCCAGCAGTGGTGGAGGGTACCAGCCCCAGCATTTT. The full variable domain, rest sourced from reference TRBV25-1 and TRBJ1-5, is EADIYQTPRYLVIGTGKKITLECSQTMGHDKMYWYQQDPGMELHLIHYSYGVNSTEKGDLSSESTVSRIRTEHFPLTLESARPSHTSQYLCASSGGGYQPQHFGDGTRLSIL.

The chain combines TRBV10-3 with TRBJ1-1; unclear D gene. The V gene's germline CDR1 is ENHRY and CDR2 SYGVKD. Trimming left V 3 bases short and J 5 bases short, with 13 bases between. The CDR3 runs to 14 residues. The CDR3 DNA sequence: TGTGCCATCAGTGAAGCATTCGAGTGGACTGAAGCTTTCTTT. Its protein is CAISEAFEWTEAFF.

The chain is built from TRBV19 and TRBJ1-5; D is unresolved. CDR3 length: 13 residues. Germline V gene data show CDR1 as LNHDA and CDR2 as SQIVND (reference sequence). Deletions cut 2 bases from V and 4 bases from J, with 6 bases between. The CDR3 coding sequence is TGTGCCAGTAGTATACGGCAGAATCAGCCCCAGCATTTT. Translation gives CASSIRQNQPQHF.

Concerning this clone: The same CDR3 is also encoded by other DNA sequences in this sample. The V and J genes are TRBV6-5 and TRBJ2-1, with 14 nucleotides matching TRBD2. The CDR3 runs to 16 residues. After removal of 2 bases from V and 7 bases from J, the junction contained 4 bases not matched to a gene. Germline CDR1 MNHEY, CDR2 SVGAGI. The CDR3 DNA reads TGTGCCAGCAGTTACACCGGACTAGCGGGAGGTAATGAGCAGTTCTTC. Its translation: CASSYTGLAGGNEQFF.

This chain links TRBV28 with TRBJ1-2; the D is unclear. Germline assignment: CDR1 MDHEN and CDR2 SYDVKM. V was clipped by 8 bases and J by 1 base, with 5 bases between them. This CDR3 is 11 amino acids long. CDR3 protein: CASVYNYGYTF. CDR3 sequence (DNA): TGTGCCAGCGTCTATAACTATGGCTACACCTTC.

CDR3 DNA: TGTGCCAGCAGTTTGAGCTGGTCGGGGGGGACAATCACCTACGAGCAGTACTTC. Protein sequence: CASSLSWSGGTITYEQYF. The chain is built from TRBV27 and TRBJ2-7, with 8 bases fitting TRBD2. This CDR3 is built from 18 residues. Trimming cost V 3 bases and J 2 bases; bases outside gene matches: 15. Per the germline V gene, CDR1 is MNHEY and CDR2 is SMNVEV (reference sequence).

The chain has TRBV4-3 and TRBJ2-7, with 13 positions matching TRBD2. This CDR3 has 18 residues. Germline loops: CDR1 LGHNA, CDR2 YSLEER. The J segment lost 5 bases and the V segment lost 0 bases, leaving 10 bases of the junction unmatched. CDR3 residues: CASSQDSGTSGKSHEQYF. Here the CDR3 DNA reads TGCGCCAGCAGCCAAGATTCGGGGACTAGCGGGAAGTCCCACGAGCAGTACTTC.

V is TRBV14 and J is TRBJ2-3, with unresolved D. Between the trimmed V and J ends, which lost 3 bases and 5 bases, there was a span of 9 bases. The CDR3 has 13 amino acids. Germline V gene sequence: CDR1 SGHDN, CDR2 FVKESK. The CDR3 DNA is TGTGCCAGCAGCCATTTCTCCGGAGATACGCAGTATTTT. Encoded protein: CASSHFSGDTQYF.

This clone was detected a few times. This rearrangement joins TRBV30 to TRBJ1-4; 9 positions match TRBD1. With V trimmed by 4 bases and J by 5 bases, 2 bases remained unmatched. The CDR3 is 13 residues long. Germline V gives CDR1 GTSNPN, CDR2 SVGIG (reference sequence). The CDR3 loop is CAWKDRGNEKLFF. The CDR3, as DNA: TGTGCCTGGAAGGACAGGGGAAATGAAAAACTGTTTTTT.

A single count supports this clone. This sample also contains other DNA sequences that code for the same CDR3. The chain carries TRBV7-3 and TRBJ1-1; D is unresolved. This CDR3 spans 14 amino acids. Trimming cost V 5 bases and J 1 base, with 11 bases left between them. Germline V lookup: CDR1 SGHTA, CDR2 FQGTGA. CDR3 sequence reads: CASSLTGKNTEAFF. The CDR3 DNA follows: TGTGCCAGCAGCCTCACCGGGAAGAACACTGAAGCTTTCTTT.

J is TRBJ2-1 and V is TRBV6-4; either TRBD1 or TRBD2 may supply D (5 bases each). The CDR3 has 15 residues. The V and J ends lost 3 bases and 3 bases respectively, with 12 bases between them. Germline CDR1 and CDR2: MRHNA and SNTAGT. Here the CDR3 reads CASSEKGTDYNEQFF. The CDR3 nucleotides are TGTGCCAGCAGTGAAAAGGGGACGGACTACAATGAGCAGTTCTTC.

The V call is TRBV5-1, the J call TRBJ2-2; TRBD1 aligns across 10 bases. Trimming cost V 4 bases and J 3 bases; bases outside gene matches: 6. Germline V gene data show CDR1 as SGHRS and CDR2 as YFSETQ. The CDR3 spans 16 residues. The CDR3 here is CASSPGQGPDTGELFF. In nucleotides, the CDR3 is TGCGCCAGCAGCCCGGGACAGGGGCCCGACACCGGGGAGCTGTTTTTT. The whole variable domain, filled in from reference TRBV5-1 and TRBJ2-2, reads KAGVTQTPRYLIKTRGQQVTLSCSPISGHRSVSWYQQTPGQGLQFLFEYFSETQRNKGNFPGRFSGRQFSNSRSEMNVSTLELGDSALYLCASSPGQGPDTGELFFGEGSRLTVL.

This sequence joins TRBV6-5 and TRBJ2-7; 9 nucleotides line up with TRBD1. V lost 2 bases to trimming and J lost 3 bases; unmatched junction nucleotides: 5. This CDR3 is 15 amino acids long. Germline loops: CDR1 MNHEY, CDR2 SVGAGI. The CDR3 nucleotides read TGTGCCAGCAGTTACGCGACAGGGGGGGGCTACGAGCAGTACTTC. Its translation: CASSYATGGGYEQYF.

The chain has TRBV2 and TRBJ2-7; TRBD1 matches at 11 bases. Unmatched junction bases numbered 9, after V lost 8 bases and J lost 6 bases. The CDR3 runs 14 residues. From germline, CDR1 is SNHLY and CDR2 FYNNEI. The CDR3 DNA follows: TGTGCCAGCGGAATCACGGGACAGGGGGTCGAGCAGTACTTC. Amino acids: CASGITGQGVEQYF.

The genes are TRBV10-2 and TRBJ2-3, with 15 bases aligning to TRBD2. The CDR3 is 18 amino acids. The V gene end was trimmed by 3 bases and the J gene end by 5 bases; junction bases not matched to a gene: 9. Germline-derived CDR1 and CDR2 are WSHSY and SAAADI. The CDR3 loop reads CASSDRTSGRASRDTQYF. Written as DNA, the CDR3 is TGCGCCAGCAGTGACAGGACTAGCGGGAGGGCTTCGCGAGATACGCAGTATTTT.

The J gene is TRBJ2-1, the V gene TRBV6-1; 9 positions agree with TRBD1. Germline V gene lookup returns CDR1 MNHNS and CDR2 SASEGT. V lost 7 bases and J lost 6; bases outside the gene matches: 7. The CDR3 has 14 amino acids. DNA of the CDR3: TGTGCCAGCAACCAGGACAGGGGTGCCAATGAGCAGTTCTTC. This translates into CASNQDRGANEQFF.

This clone has a handful of counts. The V call is TRBV7-9, the J call TRBJ2-2; D gene ambiguous. Trimming shortened V by 10 bases and J by 7 bases, and 10 bases separated the two germline ends. This CDR3 has 11 residues. Germline assignment: CDR1 SEHNR and CDR2 FQNEAQ (reference sequence). CDR3 bases: TGTGCCACCCTAACCCACGGGGAGCTGTTTTTT. Its translation is CATLTHGELFF.

The rearrangement joins TRBV27 to TRBJ2-2; TRBD2 agrees at 13 bases. Per germline, CDR1 MNHEY and CDR2 SMNVEV (reference sequence). V trimming: 5 bases; J trimming: 6 bases; junction bases outside the gene matches: 9. The CDR3 covers 17 residues. CDR3 sequence reads: CASSTPGTSGTSGELFF. DNA for the CDR3: TGTGCCAGCAGTACACCCGGGACTAGCGGGACCTCCGGGGAGCTGTTTTTT.

The chain is built from TRBV10-3 and TRBJ2-1; the match to TRBD2 covers 10 bases. This CDR3 has 16 amino acids. The junction had 9 bases not matched to a gene; V was cut back by 3 bases and J by 7 bases. From germline, CDR1 is ENHRY and CDR2 SYGVKD. The CDR3 nucleotides are TGTGCCATCAGTGATGGGCTAGCGGGAGTGAGGAATGAGCAGTTCTTC. Amino acid sequence: CAISDGLAGVRNEQFF.

This clone was seen once. The V call is TRBV6-5, the J call TRBJ2-7, with D perhaps matching TRBD2 (5 bases). The CDR3 is 14 residues long. V was trimmed by 4 bases and J by 2 bases, leaving 12 bases between them. Germline V gene data show CDR1 as MNHEY and CDR2 as SVGAGI. CDR3 in amino acids: CASSSSLATYEQYF. The CDR3, as DNA: TGTGCCAGCAGTTCGTCGCTAGCTACCTACGAGCAGTACTTC.

The rearrangement joins TRBV28 to TRBJ2-7; TRBD1 agrees at 9 bases. The CDR3 has 14 residues. From germline, CDR1 is MDHEN and CDR2 SYDVKM. Losses at the gene ends were 6 bases for V and 3 bases for J; bases not matched to a gene: 6. In nucleotides, the CDR3 is TGTGCCAGCAGCCGAGGGGGACAGGGCTACGAGCAGTACTTC. This gives the protein CASSRGGQGYEQYF.

The V call is TRBV4-1, the J call TRBJ1-4; D is uncertain. Trimming cost V 1 base and J 0 bases, with 9 bases left between them. The CDR3 extends over 16 amino acids. Germline loops: CDR1 MGHRA, CDR2 YSYEKL. The DNA for the CDR3 is TGCGCCAGCAGCCAAGTTGTAACTTCAACTAATGAAAAACTGTTTTTT. Translated: CASSQVVTSTNEKLFF.

Here the CDR3 reads CASSLDGTYNQPQHF. The CDR3 DNA reads as TGTGCCAGCAGCTTAGATGGGACGTACAATCAGCCCCAGCATTTT. The chain is built from TRBV11-2 and TRBJ1-5; possible D gene TRBD1, 5 bases. Per the germline V gene, CDR1 is SGHAT and CDR2 is FQNNGV. V was pared by 0 bases and J by 3 bases, with 9 bases between. CDR3 length: 15 residues.

V usage is TRBV4-3 and J usage is TRBJ2-2; 7 positions match TRBD1. The CDR3 totals 14 residues. Per the germline V gene, CDR1 is LGHNA and CDR2 is YSLEER. Trimming cost V 3 bases and J 6 bases; bases outside gene matches: 4. The CDR3 loop is CASSQDQGAGELFF. The CDR3 bases are TGCGCCAGCAGCCAGGATCAGGGGGCCGGGGAGCTGTTTTTT.

The chain couples TRBV9 to TRBJ1-2; 7 bases fit TRBD1. Losses at the gene ends were 0 bases for V and 4 bases for J; bases not matched to a gene: 6. Germline-derived CDR1 and CDR2 are SGDLS and YYNGEE. The CDR3 loop spans 15 amino acids. CDR3 DNA sequence: TGTGCCAGCAGCGTAGGGGAGGGGGCGGCCTATGGCTACACCTTC. It yields the protein CASSVGEGAAYGYTF. Based on the CDR3 plus reference TRBV9 and TRBJ1-2, the full variable domain is DSGVTQTPKHLITATGQRVTLRCSPRSGDLSVYWYQQSLDQGLQFLIQYYNGEERAKGNILERFSAQQFPDLHSELNLSSLELGDSALYFCASSVGEGAAYGYTFGSGTRLTVV.

The V gene is TRBV29-1, the J gene TRBJ2-3; a possible D gene is TRBD2 (6 bases). The CDR3 is 14 amino acids. The germline V gene has CDR1 SQVTM and CDR2 ANQGSEA. V was cut by 8 bases and J by 2 bases, with 17 bases left in between. The CDR3 nucleotides are TGCAGCTCCCGGTTAGGGGACTCCACAGATACGCAGTATTTT. This codes for CSSRLGDSTDTQYF.

The chain couples TRBV5-1 to TRBJ2-1; D perhaps matches TRBD1 (6 bases). Germline V CDR1 and CDR2: SGHRS, YFSETQ. V gave up 1 base and J gave up 8 bases, with 16 bases separating them. This CDR3 region has 15 residues. CDR3 in DNA: TGCGCCAGCAGCTTGACAGGGCGGCTGGGGGATGAGCAGTTCTTC. It translates to CASSLTGRLGDEQFF.